This TCR beta chain was captured in a study of CD8 T cells in Susac syndrome. V shed 4 bases, J shed 2 bases, and the junction held 7 bases outside the gene matches. CDR1 LGHNT and CDR2 FRNRAP come from the germline V gene. The CDR3 runs to 17 residues. An input of roughly 0.5 to 1 ug of RNA was subjected to reverse transcription using random hexamers. TCRdb re-derived calls from the immunoSEQ multiplex PCR reads in MiXCR, one entry per CDR3 protein. The repertoire holds 150,000 or so distinct CDR3 sequences, around 96% seen once, with 0.15% to 0.2% in the top ten. Sequencing was done on a sample of CD4+ T cells from PBMCs. The rearrangement uses TRBV12-5 and TRBJ2-1, with 11 bases identical to TRBD2. The sequence came from a human donor with Susac syndrome. CDR3 loop: CASGSHSGGVAYNEQFF. DNA of the CDR3: TGTGCTAGTGGTTCCCATAGCGGGGGGGTTGCCTACAATGAGCAGTTCTTC.